This T cell receptor (beta chain) was profiled in a study of CD8 T cells in Susac syndrome. Trimming at V came to 6 bases and at J to 9 bases, leaving 5 bases not matched to a gene. The CDR3 totals 14 residues. Germline values: CDR1 SNHLY, CDR2 FYNNEI. TEMRA cells were FACS-enriched, with CD8+ and CD4+ T cells isolated negatively. A quantity of about 0.5 to 1 ug RNA underwent reverse transcription using random hexamers. Amplification of TCR beta CDR3 by immunoSEQ multiplex PCR spanned 54 Vbeta and 13 Jbeta. TCRdb reprocessed the immunoSEQ multiplex PCR reads via MiXCR and lists one record per CDR3 protein. The repertoire holds around 120,000 distinct CDR3 sequences, with roughly 94% as singletons.

This sequence was found in a human donor with multiple sclerosis. Sequenced: CD4+ T cells from PBMCs. The chain links TRBV2 to TRBJ2-1; 13 bases align to TRBD2. The CDR3 region has the DNA TGTGCCAGCAGGACTAGCGGGGGGCAAGGTGAGCAGTTCTTC. Its translation is CASRTSGGQGEQFF.